Detailed here is one T cell receptor (beta chain). Per the original data handling: Using reference gene primer amplification, nucleated cell counts were estimated. Data came from immunoSEQ multiplex PCR; TCRdb stores just in-frame clones and leaves some out. V, J and clone size derive from that table, while D and trimming were established from the DNA sequence. The data show about 240,000 clones, about four fifths seen once. These data are taken from a study of blood T cell repertoires in COVID-19. Study-level information: The analysed material was cDNA or gDNA that came from T cells, B-cell-depleted T cells, or PBMCs.

The CDR3 sequence is 19 residues long. With 7 bases clipped from V and 2 bases from J, the junction kept 11 bases outside the gene matches. Germline CDR1 WNHNN, CDR2 SYGVQD (reference sequence). Source material: peripheral blood. The chain couples TRBV10-1 to TRBJ2-2; TRBD2 agrees at 15 bases. The source is a woman older than 75 with acute or convalescent COVID-19. CDR3 region: CASTQKGLAGGTNTGELFF. The CDR3 bases are TGCGCCAGCACCCAGAAGGGACTAGCGGGGGGAACAAACACCGGGGAGCTGTTTTTT.